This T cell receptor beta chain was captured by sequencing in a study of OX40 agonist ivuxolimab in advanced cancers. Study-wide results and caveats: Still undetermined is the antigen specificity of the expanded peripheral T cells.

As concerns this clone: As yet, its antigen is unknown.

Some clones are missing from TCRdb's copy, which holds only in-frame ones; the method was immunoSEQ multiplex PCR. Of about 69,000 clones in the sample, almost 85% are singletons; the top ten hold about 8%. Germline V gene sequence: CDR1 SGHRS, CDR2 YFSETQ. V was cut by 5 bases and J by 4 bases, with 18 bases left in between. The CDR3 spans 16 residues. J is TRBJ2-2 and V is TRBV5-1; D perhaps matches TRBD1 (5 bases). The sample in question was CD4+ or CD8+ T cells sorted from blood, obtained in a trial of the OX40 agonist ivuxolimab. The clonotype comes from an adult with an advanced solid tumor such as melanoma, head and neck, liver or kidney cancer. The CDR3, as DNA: TGCGCCAGCAGTCGAAACGGCAGGGTGAGCACCGGGGAGCTGTTTTTT. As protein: CASSRNGRVSTGELFF.